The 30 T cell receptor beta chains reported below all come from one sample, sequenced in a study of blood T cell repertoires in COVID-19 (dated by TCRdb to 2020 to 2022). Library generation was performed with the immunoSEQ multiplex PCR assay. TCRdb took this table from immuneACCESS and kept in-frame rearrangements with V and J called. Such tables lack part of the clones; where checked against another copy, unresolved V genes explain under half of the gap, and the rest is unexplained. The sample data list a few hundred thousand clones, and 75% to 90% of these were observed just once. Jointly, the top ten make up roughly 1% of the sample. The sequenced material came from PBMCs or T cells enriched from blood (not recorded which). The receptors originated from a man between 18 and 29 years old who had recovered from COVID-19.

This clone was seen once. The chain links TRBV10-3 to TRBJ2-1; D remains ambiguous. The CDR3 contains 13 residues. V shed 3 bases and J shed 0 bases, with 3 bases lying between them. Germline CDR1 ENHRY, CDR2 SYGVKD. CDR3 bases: TGTGCCATCAGTGACTTCTCCTACAATGAGCAGTTCTTC. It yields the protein CAISDFSYNEQFF.

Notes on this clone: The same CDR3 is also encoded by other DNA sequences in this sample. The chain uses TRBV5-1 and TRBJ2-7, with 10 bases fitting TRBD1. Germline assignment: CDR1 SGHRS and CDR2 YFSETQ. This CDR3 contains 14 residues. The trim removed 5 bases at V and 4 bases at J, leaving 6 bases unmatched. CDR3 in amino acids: CASRPGQGTYEQYF. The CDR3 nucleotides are TGCGCCAGCAGACCGGGACAGGGGACATACGAGCAGTACTTC.

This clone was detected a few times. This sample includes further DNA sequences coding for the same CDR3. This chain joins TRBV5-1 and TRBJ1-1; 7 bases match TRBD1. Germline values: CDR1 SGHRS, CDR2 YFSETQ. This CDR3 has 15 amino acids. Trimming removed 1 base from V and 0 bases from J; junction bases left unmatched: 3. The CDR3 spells CASSLTGTVNTEAFF. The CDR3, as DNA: TGCGCCAGCAGCTTGACCGGGACAGTGAACACTGAAGCTTTCTTT.

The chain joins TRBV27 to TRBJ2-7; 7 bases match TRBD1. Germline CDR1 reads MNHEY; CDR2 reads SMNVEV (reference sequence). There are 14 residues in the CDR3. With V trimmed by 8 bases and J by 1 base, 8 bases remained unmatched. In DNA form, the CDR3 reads TGTGCCAGCGGGCCCTGGGACAGTTCCTACGAGCAGTACTTC. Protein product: CASGPWDSSYEQYF.

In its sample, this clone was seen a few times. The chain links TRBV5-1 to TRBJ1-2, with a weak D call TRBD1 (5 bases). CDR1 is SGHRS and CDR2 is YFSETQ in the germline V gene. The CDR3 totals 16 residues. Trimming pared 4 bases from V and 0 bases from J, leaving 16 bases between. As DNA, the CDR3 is TGCGCCAGCAGCACTGGACACCTTAAAGCTAACTATGGCTACACCTTC. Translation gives CASSTGHLKANYGYTF. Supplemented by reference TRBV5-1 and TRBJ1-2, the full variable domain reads KAGVTQTPRYLIKTRGQQVTLSCSPISGHRSVSWYQQTPGQGLQFLFEYFSETQRNKGNFPGRFSGRQFSNSRSEMNVSTLELGDSALYLCASSTGHLKANYGYTFGSGTRLTVV.

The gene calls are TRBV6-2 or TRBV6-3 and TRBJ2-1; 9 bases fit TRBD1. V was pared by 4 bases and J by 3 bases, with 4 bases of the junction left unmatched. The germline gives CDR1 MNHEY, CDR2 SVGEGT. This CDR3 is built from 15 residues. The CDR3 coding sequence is TGTGCCAGCAGTTTACAGGGGGCCGGCTACAATGAGCAGTTCTTC. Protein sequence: CASSLQGAGYNEQFF.

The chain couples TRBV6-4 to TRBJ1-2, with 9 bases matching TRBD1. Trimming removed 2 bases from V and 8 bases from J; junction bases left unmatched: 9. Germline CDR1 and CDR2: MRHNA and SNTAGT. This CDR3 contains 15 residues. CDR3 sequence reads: CASSDGGTGWQGYTF. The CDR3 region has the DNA TGTGCCAGCAGTGACGGCGGGACAGGGTGGCAGGGCTACACCTTC.

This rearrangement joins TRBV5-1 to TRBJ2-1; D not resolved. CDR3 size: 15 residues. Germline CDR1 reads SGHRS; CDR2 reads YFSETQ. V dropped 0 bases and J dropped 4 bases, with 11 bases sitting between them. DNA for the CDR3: TGCGCCAGCAGCTTGGCCAACGCAGGTTACAATGAGCAGTTCTTC. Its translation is CASSLANAGYNEQFF.

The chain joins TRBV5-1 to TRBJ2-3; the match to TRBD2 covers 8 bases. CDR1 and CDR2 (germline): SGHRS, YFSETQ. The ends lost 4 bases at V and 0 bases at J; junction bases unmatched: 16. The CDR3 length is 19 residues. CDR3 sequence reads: CASSPLGAGGPPSTDTQYF. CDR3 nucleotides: TGCGCCAGCAGCCCCCTTGGGGCGGGGGGACCCCCTAGCACAGATACGCAGTATTTT.

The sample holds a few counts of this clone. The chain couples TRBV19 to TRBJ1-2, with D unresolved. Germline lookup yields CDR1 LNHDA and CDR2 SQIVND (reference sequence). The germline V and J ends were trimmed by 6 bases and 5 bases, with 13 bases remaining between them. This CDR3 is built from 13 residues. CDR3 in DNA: TGTGCCAGTAGCCCTGGAGGCGTTTATGGCTACACCTTC. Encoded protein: CASSPGGVYGYTF.

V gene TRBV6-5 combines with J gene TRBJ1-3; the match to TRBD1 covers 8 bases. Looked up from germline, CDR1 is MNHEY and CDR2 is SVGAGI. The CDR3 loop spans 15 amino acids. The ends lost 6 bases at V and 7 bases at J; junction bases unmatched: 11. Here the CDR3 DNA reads TGTGCCAGCAGCCATGGACAGGGATATCGGAACACCATATATTTT. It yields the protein CASSHGQGYRNTIYF.

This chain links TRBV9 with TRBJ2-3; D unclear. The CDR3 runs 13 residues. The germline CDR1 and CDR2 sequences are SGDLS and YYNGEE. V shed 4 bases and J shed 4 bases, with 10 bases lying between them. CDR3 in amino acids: CASSFTSADTQYF. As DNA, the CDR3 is TGTGCCAGCAGCTTTACATCAGCAGATACGCAGTATTTT.

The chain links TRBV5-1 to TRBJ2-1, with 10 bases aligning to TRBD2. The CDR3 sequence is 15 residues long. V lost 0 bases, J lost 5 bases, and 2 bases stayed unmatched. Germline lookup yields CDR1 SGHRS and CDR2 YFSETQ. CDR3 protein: CASSLVTSGNNEQFF. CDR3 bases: TGCGCCAGCAGCTTGGTTACTAGCGGGAACAATGAGCAGTTCTTC.

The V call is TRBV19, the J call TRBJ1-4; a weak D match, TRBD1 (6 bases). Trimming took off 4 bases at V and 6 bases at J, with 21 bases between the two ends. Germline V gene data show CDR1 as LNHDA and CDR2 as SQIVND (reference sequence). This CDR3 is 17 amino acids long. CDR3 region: CASSTPGQTYRDEKLFF. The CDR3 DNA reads TGTGCCAGTAGTACCCCAGGACAGACGTATCGGGATGAAAAACTGTTTTTT.

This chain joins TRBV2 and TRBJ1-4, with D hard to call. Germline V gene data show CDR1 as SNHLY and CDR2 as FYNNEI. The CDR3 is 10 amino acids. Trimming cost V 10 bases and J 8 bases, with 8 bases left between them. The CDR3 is CATYFEKLFF. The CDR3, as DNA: TGTGCCACCTACTTCGAAAAACTGTTTTTT.

CDR3 bases: TGTGCCAGCACCCTGAAGGGGGCGAGCGAGCAGTACTTC. Translation: CASTLKGASEQYF. The rearrangement joins TRBV28 to TRBJ2-7, with TRBD1 matching 7 bases. V lost 7 bases and J lost 6; bases outside the gene matches: 9. Germline CDR1 MDHEN, CDR2 SYDVKM. This CDR3 comprises 13 residues.

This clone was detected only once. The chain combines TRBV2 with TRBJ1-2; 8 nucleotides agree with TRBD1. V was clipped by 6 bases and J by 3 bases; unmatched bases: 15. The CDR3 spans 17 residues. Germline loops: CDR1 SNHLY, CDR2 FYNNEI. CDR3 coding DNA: TGTGCCAGCAGGCCGGGACAGGCCCGGCCGGGTGACTATGGCTACACCTTC. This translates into CASRPGQARPGDYGYTF.

The CDR3 protein is CASSFNSYNEQFF. The DNA for the CDR3 is TGTGCCAGCAGCTTCAACTCCTACAATGAGCAGTTCTTC. The chain recombines TRBV7-2 with TRBJ2-1; D remains ambiguous. The CDR3 runs to 13 residues. V lost 3 bases and J 0 bases, leaving 3 bases between the germline ends. Germline V gene sequence: CDR1 SGHTA, CDR2 FQGNSA.

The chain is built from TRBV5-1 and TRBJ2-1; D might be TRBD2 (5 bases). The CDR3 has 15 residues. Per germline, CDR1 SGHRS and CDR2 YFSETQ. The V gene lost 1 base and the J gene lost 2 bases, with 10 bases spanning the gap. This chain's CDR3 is CASSLRTPPYNEQFF. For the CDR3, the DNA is TGCGCCAGCAGCTTGAGGACTCCCCCCTACAATGAGCAGTTCTTC.

The CDR3 coding sequence is TGTGCCAGCAGCTCCGTAGCGGGGGGGCCCGGTGAGCAGTTCTTC. Amino acid sequence: CASSSVAGGPGEQFF. This sequence joins TRBV7-2 and TRBJ2-1, with 11 bases matching TRBD2. The V segment lost 4 bases and the J segment 9 bases; nucleotides outside the gene matches: 8. The V gene's germline CDR1 is SGHTA and CDR2 FQGNSA. The CDR3 totals 15 residues.

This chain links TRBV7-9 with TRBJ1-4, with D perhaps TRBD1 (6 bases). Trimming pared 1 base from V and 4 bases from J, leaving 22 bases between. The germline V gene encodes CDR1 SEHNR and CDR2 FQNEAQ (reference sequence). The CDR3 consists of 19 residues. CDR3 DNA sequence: TGTGCCAGCAGCTTAGTGGCTTACCTAGGGGGACCTGATAATGAAAAACTGTTTTTT. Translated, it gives CASSLVAYLGGPDNEKLFF.

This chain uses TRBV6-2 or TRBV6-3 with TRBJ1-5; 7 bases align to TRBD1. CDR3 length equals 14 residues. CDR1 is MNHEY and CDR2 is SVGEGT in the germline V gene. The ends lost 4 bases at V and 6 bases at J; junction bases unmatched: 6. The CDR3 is CASSSIRGTQPQHF. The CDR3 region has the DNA TGTGCCAGCAGTTCTATCAGGGGGACTCAGCCCCAGCATTTT.

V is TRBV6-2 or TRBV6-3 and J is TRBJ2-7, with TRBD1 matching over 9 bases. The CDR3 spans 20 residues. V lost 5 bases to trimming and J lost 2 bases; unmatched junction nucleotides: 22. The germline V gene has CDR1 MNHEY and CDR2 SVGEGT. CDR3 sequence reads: CASSDPSTGGVRNVAYEQYF. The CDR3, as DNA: TGTGCCAGCAGTGACCCCTCAACAGGGGGCGTCCGAAATGTCGCCTACGAGCAGTACTTC.

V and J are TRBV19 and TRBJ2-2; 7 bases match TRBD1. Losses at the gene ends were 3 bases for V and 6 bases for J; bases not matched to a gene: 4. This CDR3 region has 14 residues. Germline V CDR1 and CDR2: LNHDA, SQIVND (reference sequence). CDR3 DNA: TGTGCCAGTAGTATTACTCAGGGGGCCGGGGAGCTGTTTTTT. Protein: CASSITQGAGELFF.

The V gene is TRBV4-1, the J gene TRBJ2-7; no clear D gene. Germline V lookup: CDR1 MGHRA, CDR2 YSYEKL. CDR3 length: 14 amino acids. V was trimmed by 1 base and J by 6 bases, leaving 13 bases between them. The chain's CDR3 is CASSQANGVAEQYF. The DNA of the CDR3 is TGCGCCAGCAGCCAAGCAAACGGAGTGGCCGAGCAGTACTTC.

CDR3 residues: CASSSGDRSYQPQHF. DNA of the CDR3: TGTGCCAGCAGCTCGGGGGACAGGTCCTATCAGCCCCAGCATTTT. This sequence joins TRBV7-2 and TRBJ1-5, with 8 bases lining up with TRBD1. V trimming: 4 bases; J trimming: 5 bases; junction bases outside the gene matches: 7. This CDR3 has 15 amino acids. Germline CDR1 and CDR2: SGHTA and FQGNSA.

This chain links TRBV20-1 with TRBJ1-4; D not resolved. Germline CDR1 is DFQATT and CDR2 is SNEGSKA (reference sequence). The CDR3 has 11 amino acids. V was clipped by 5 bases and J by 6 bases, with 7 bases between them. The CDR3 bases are TGCAGTGCTTCCCGGGATGAAAAACTGTTTTTT. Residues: CSASRDEKLFF.

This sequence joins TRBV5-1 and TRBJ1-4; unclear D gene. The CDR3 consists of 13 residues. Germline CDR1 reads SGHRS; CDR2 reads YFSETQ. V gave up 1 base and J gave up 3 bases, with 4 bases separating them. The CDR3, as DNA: TGCGCCAGCAGCTTGCGGTCTAATGAAAAACTGTTTTTT. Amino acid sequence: CASSLRSNEKLFF.

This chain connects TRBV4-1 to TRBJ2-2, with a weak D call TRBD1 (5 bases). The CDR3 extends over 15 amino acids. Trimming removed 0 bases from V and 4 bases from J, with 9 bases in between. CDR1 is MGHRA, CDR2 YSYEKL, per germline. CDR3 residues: CASSQDGARTGELFF. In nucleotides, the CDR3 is TGCGCCAGCAGCCAAGATGGGGCGCGCACCGGGGAGCTGTTTTTT.

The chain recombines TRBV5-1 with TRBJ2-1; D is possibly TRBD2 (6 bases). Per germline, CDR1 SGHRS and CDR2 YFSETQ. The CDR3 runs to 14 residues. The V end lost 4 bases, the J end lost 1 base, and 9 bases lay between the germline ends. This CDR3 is CASSGGESYNEQFF. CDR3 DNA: TGCGCCAGCAGCGGAGGGGAATCCTACAATGAGCAGTTCTTC.